This T cell receptor (beta chain) was profiled in a study of cytomegalovirus exposure and HLA in healthy donors. CDR1 and CDR2 (germline): GTSNPN, SVGIG (reference sequence). With 3 bases clipped from V and 3 bases from J, the junction kept 4 bases outside the gene matches. This CDR3 is built from 13 residues. About this clone itself: As yet, its antigen is unknown.

Study-level points and caveats: On later analysis, the bulk of CMV-associated TCR beta chains appeared to be HLA-restricted.

13 Jbeta primers and 60 Vbeta primers were used for the PCR. The table came from immunoSEQ multiplex PCR; TCRdb's copy has only in-frame clones and leaves some out. In the table there are under 200,000 clones, 82% of which are singletons. Healthy bone marrow donors made up the donor group. This receptor was identified in a male donor in good health and CMV-seronegative. The gene calls are TRBV30 and TRBJ2-7; 8 nucleotides agree with TRBD2. The sequenced sample consisted of PBMCs. The CDR3 protein is CAWRTAGVYEQYF. The CDR3 DNA is TGTGCCTGGAGGACAGCGGGAGTCTACGAGCAGTACTTC.